The 14 T cell receptor beta chains below come from one sample, sequenced in a study of blood T cells in healthy people across ages. A second PCR, run for about 7 to 11 cycles, used a sample-barcoded 5' primer plus a J-beta primer mix. TCRdb passed the 5' RACE reads through MiXCR, listing each CDR3 protein once. Counted here are about 640,000 distinct CDR3 sequences, under 70% occurring once; the ten biggest clones make up 30% to 45%. The sample comprised blood. Every receptor here comes from a man aged 60 to 69 in good health.

The chain links TRBV2 to TRBJ2-6; 9 bases are a match to TRBD1. Trimming took 7 bases from V and 0 from J; bases not matched to a gene: 7. In germline, CDR1 is SNHLY, CDR2 FYNNEI. The CDR3 extends over 17 amino acids. As DNA, the CDR3 is TGTGCCAGCAACCCGGGACAGGGCAACTCTGGGGCCAACGTCCTGACTTTC. This encodes CASNPGQGNSGANVLTF.

The chain employs TRBV2 and TRBJ1-6; TRBD1 agrees at 7 bases. The CDR3 totals 14 residues. After removal of 6 bases from V and 6 bases from J, the junction contained 5 bases not matched to a gene. Germline-derived CDR1 and CDR2 are SNHLY and FYNNEI. The CDR3 reads CASRVGTANSPLHF. Here the CDR3 DNA reads TGTGCCAGCAGGGTCGGGACAGCTAATTCACCCCTCCACTTT.

This chain uses TRBV3-1 with TRBJ2-3; D not resolved. V was trimmed by 0 bases and J by 13 bases, leaving 8 bases between them. This CDR3 region has 11 residues. Germline loops: CDR1 LGHDT, CDR2 YNNKEL (reference sequence). CDR3 amino acids: CASSQDEEKYF. The DNA for the CDR3 is TGTGCCAGCAGCCAAGACGAAGAGAAGTATTTT.

This chain joins TRBV5-1 and TRBJ2-7, with D unclear. V shed 1 base and J shed 6 bases, with 11 bases lying between them. CDR1 is SGHRS and CDR2 is YFSETQ in the germline V gene. This CDR3 has 13 amino acids. CDR3 residues: CASSLPRQGEQYF. CDR3 coding DNA: TGCGCCAGCAGCTTGCCCAGACAAGGCGAGCAGTACTTC.

The rearrangement links TRBV7-2 to TRBJ1-6; D perhaps matches TRBD1 (5 bases). Germline CDR1 and CDR2: SGHTA and FQGNSA. Trimming stripped 2 bases from V and 12 bases from J, with 8 bases between. The CDR3 consists of 12 residues. CDR3 in DNA: TGTGCCAGCAGCTTAATGGGGGTACCCCTCCACTTT. It translates to CASSLMGVPLHF.

The V call is TRBV27, the J call TRBJ1-2; no clear D gene. V lost 5 bases and J 8 bases, leaving 15 bases between the germline ends. The CDR3 has 13 amino acids. The germline gives CDR1 MNHEY, CDR2 SMNVEV (reference sequence). CDR3 loop: CASSPIGAGGYTF. The CDR3 coding sequence is TGTGCCAGCAGTCCGATAGGCGCGGGAGGCTACACCTTC.

V gene TRBV5-1 combines with J gene TRBJ1-2; D might be TRBD1 (6 bases). CDR1 SGHRS and CDR2 YFSETQ come from the germline V gene. This CDR3 comprises 14 residues. V was shortened by 4 bases and J by 4 bases, with 14 bases between the two germline ends. The chain's CDR3 is CASSRTDSSYGYTF. In nucleotides, the CDR3 is TGCGCCAGCAGCCGAACGGACAGTTCCTATGGCTACACCTTC.

The chain employs TRBV28 and TRBJ1-2; TRBD1 might be the D (5 bases). V dropped 7 bases and J dropped 4 bases, with 10 bases sitting between them. There are 12 residues in the CDR3. Germline-derived CDR1 and CDR2 are MDHEN and SYDVKM. CDR3 region: CASTWGPYGYTF. CDR3 bases: TGTGCCAGCACCTGGGGACCCTATGGCTACACCTTC.

This clonotype came up many times. V is TRBV11-2 and J is TRBJ2-3, with D uncertain. The germline CDR1 and CDR2 sequences are SGHAT and FQNNGV. The CDR3 is 14 residues long. V was shortened by 8 bases and J by 11 bases, with 23 bases between the two germline ends. The CDR3 region has the DNA TGTGCCAGCGGTCCCCCGCTGACCACCCGACGGCAGTATTTT. This encodes CASGPPLTTRRQYF.

This clonotype was picked up one time. The rearrangement links TRBV20-1 to TRBJ2-1, with 9 bases identical to TRBD1. CDR1 is DFQATT, CDR2 SNEGSKA, per germline (reference sequence). The junction had 9 bases not matched to a gene; V was cut back by 6 bases and J by 6 bases. The CDR3 runs 14 residues. CDR3 sequence (DNA): TGCAGTGCCCCCGACCCACAGGGGGCCAATGAGCAGTTCTTC. As protein: CSAPDPQGANEQFF.

This clonotype came up many times. A read error is possible here, since a much larger clone lies one base away. The chain has TRBV4-1 and TRBJ2-7, with TRBD1 identical over 7 bases. The V and J ends lost 4 bases and 2 bases, in that order; junction bases with no gene match: 11. The CDR3 loop spans 16 amino acids. CDR1 and CDR2 (germline): MGHRA, YSYEKL. The CDR3 DNA reads as TGCGCCAGCAGCCCTTCCGTGACAGGGCTAACCTACGAGCAGTACTTC. Amino acids: CASSPSVTGLTYEQYF.

The chain recombines TRBV7-2 with TRBJ2-4; 13 positions agree with TRBD2. The CDR3 sequence is 16 residues long. Germline assignment: CDR1 SGHTA and CDR2 FQGNSA. The V gene end was trimmed by 5 bases and the J gene end by 6 bases; junction bases not matched to a gene: 7. The CDR3 nucleotides are TGTGCCAGCAGCCCCGGACTAGCGGGGGCCGGAAACATTCAGTACTTC. Translation: CASSPGLAGAGNIQYF.

With respect to this clonotype: This could be a read error, since a much larger clone is one nucleotide away. The chain has TRBV29-1 and TRBJ1-1; D may be TRBD1 (5 bases). Germline V gene sequence: CDR1 SQVTM, CDR2 ANQGSEA. The CDR3 runs to 12 residues. CDR3 sequence reads: CRAGALTTEAFF. As DNA, the CDR3 is TGCAGAGCCGGGGCCTTGACTACTGAAGCTTTCTTT.

The chain links TRBV4-1 to TRBJ2-1; D ambiguous. The germline V and J ends were trimmed by 3 bases and 0 bases, with 12 bases remaining between them. The germline V gene has CDR1 MGHRA and CDR2 YSYEKL. The CDR3 has 16 amino acids. CDR3 residues: CASSQVSTSSYNEQFF. The CDR3 region has the DNA TGCGCCAGCAGCCAGGTATCTACGAGCTCCTACAATGAGCAGTTCTTC.